The clone carrying this T cell receptor (beta chain) was picked up one time. Its antigen remains unknown. Treatment defined: roughly 10-day PBMC culture with coronavirus spike peptide pools or control peptides (ViraFEST assay). The data were taken from a study of vaccination and CD4 T cells after COVID-19. Study context: Across the group, participants received two doses of either BNT162b2 or mRNA-1273 vaccine. Spike peptides, overlapping and drawn from SARS-CoV-2, HCoV-NL63, HCoV-OC43 and HCoV-229E, were used to stimulate cells. Collection of post-COVID samples occurred a median approximately 100 days after diagnosis, spanning a range of 35 to 161.

The germline V gene encodes CDR1 MGHDK and CDR2 SYGVNS. This CDR3 spans 12 amino acids. With 4 bases removed from V and 2 bases from J, the gap between germline ends came to 5 bases. Researchers used the Oncomine TCR Beta short-read assay to sequence DNA from cultured CD4+ T cells. In this case, cultured CD4+ T cells provided the extracted genomic DNA. TCRdb used MiXCR to reprocess the PCR reads, holding one entry per CDR3 protein. The data hold 15,000 to 25,000 distinct CDR3 sequences, with 40% to 50% observed a single time. Sample: CD4+ T cells from blood, cultured in vitro, taken before SARS-CoV-2 vaccination. The chain is built from TRBV25-1 and TRBJ1-2, with D uncertain. The sequence was collected from a human donor who had recovered from COVID-19. CDR3 amino acids: CASSATNYGYTF. CDR3 coding DNA: TGTGCCAGCAGTGCCACGAACTATGGCTACACCTTC.